The rows below give T cell receptor beta chains drawn from one sample of a study of shared clonotypes between healthy human individuals. Profiled with immunoSEQ multiplex PCR; TCRdb holds only in-frame clones, not every one. The sample lists about 1.5 million clones, 98% occurring once. The specimen was naive CD4+ T cells sorted from blood. The receptors shown here come from a man aged 25-45 years in good health. The CDR3 runs from the conserved cysteine through the conserved F or W. The D gene is left open where the match is weak. The size entry is marked missing in some rows and otherwise reads once, few, many or a size class.

d_call: -; clone_size: -; v_call: TRBV7-8; j_call: TRBJ2-1; cdr3_nt: TGTGCCAGCAGCTTAGTTGGGGTGAATGAGCAGTTCTTC; cdr3_aa: CASSLVGVNEQFF
d_call: TRBD1; clone_size: -; v_call: TRBV6-5; j_call: TRBJ1-3; cdr3_nt: TGTGCCAGCAGCCTCGGGACAGACATATATTTT; cdr3_aa: CASSLGTDIYF
d_call: -; clone_size: -; v_call: TRBV7-9; j_call: TRBJ1-3; cdr3_nt: TGTGCCTTCAGGGGTGACGGATTCTCTGGAAACACCATATATTTT; cdr3_aa: CAFRGDGFSGNTIYF
d_call: TRBD1; clone_size: -; v_call: TRBV29-1; j_call: TRBJ2-3; cdr3_nt: TGCAGCGCCCAAGTGGGACAGGGAAGCACAGATACGCAGTATTTT; cdr3_aa: CSAQVGQGSTDTQYF
d_call: TRBD1; clone_size: -; v_call: TRBV18; j_call: TRBJ1-2; cdr3_nt: TGTGCCAGCTCACCACCCTGGGACAGGGGGCTCGGCTACACCTTC; cdr3_aa: CASSPPWDRGLGYTF
d_call: TRBD1; clone_size: -; v_call: TRBV13; j_call: TRBJ1-1; cdr3_nt: TGTGCCAGCAGCAGATGGACAGGGGTCACTGAAGCTTTCTTT; cdr3_aa: CASSRWTGVTEAFF
d_call: -; clone_size: -; v_call: TRBV9; j_call: TRBJ2-1; cdr3_nt: TGTGCCAGCAGCGTTTCCTCCACCAATGAGCAGTTCTTC; cdr3_aa: CASSVSSTNEQFF
d_call: -; clone_size: once; v_call: TRBV6-6; j_call: TRBJ2-1; cdr3_nt: TGTGCCAGCAGACCCCAGGTTCAGCTCGATGAGCAGTTCTTC; cdr3_aa: CASRPQVQLDEQFF
d_call: -; clone_size: -; v_call: TRBV7-8; j_call: TRBJ2-1; cdr3_nt: TGTGCCAGCAGCTTAGCGTTTGACTTCATCCAGAACAATGAGCAGTTCTTC; cdr3_aa: CASSLAFDFIQNNEQFF
d_call: TRBD2; clone_size: -; v_call: TRBV6-1; j_call: TRBJ2-2; cdr3_nt: TGTGCCAGCAGTGATCCGCTAGCGGGAGGTCACACCGGGGAGCTGTTTTTT; cdr3_aa: CASSDPLAGGHTGELFF
d_call: -; clone_size: -; v_call: TRBV18; j_call: TRBJ1-2; cdr3_nt: TGTGCCAGCTCACCTGTCGACAGGCCGACGTGGGGCTACACCTTC; cdr3_aa: CASSPVDRPTWGYTF
d_call: -; clone_size: -; v_call: TRBV9; j_call: TRBJ1-1; cdr3_nt: TGTGCCAGCAGCGTAGGGGAGGGCATGAACACTGAAGCTTTCTTT; cdr3_aa: CASSVGEGMNTEAFF
d_call: TRBD2; clone_size: -; v_call: TRBV5-1; j_call: TRBJ2-1; cdr3_nt: TGCGCCAGCAGCACAACTAGCGGGAGGTCCGCCTACAATGAGCAGTTCTTC; cdr3_aa: CASSTTSGRSAYNEQFF
d_call: -; clone_size: -; v_call: TRBV5-4; j_call: TRBJ1-1; cdr3_nt: TGTGCCAGCAGCTTGTTAGACCTGCCTTCCACTGAAGCTTTCTTT; cdr3_aa: CASSLLDLPSTEAFF
d_call: -; clone_size: -; v_call: TRBV5-5; j_call: TRBJ1-5; cdr3_nt: TGTGCCAGCAGCTTCCGGGGGGCTTTAGATCAGCCCCAGCATTTT; cdr3_aa: CASSFRGALDQPQHF
d_call: -; clone_size: -; v_call: TRBV2; j_call: TRBJ2-1; cdr3_nt: TGTGCCATCTATCTCGTGGACAATGAGCAGTTCTTC; cdr3_aa: CAIYLVDNEQFF
d_call: -; clone_size: once; v_call: TRBV6-6; j_call: TRBJ1-1; cdr3_nt: TGTGCCAGCACCCAACAGGGCATGAACACTGAAGCTTTCTTT; cdr3_aa: CASTQQGMNTEAFF
d_call: -; clone_size: -; v_call: TRBV6-1; j_call: TRBJ1-1; cdr3_nt: TGTGCCAGCAGTGACAACCGGGCAGGGAGGCCCCGGATTTCGGCTTTCTTT; cdr3_aa: CASSDNRAGRPRISAFF
d_call: -; clone_size: -; v_call: TRBV30; j_call: TRBJ2-1; cdr3_nt: TGTGCCTGGGGTTTAGTAAAACGTTACAATGAGCAGTTCTTC; cdr3_aa: CAWGLVKRYNEQFF
d_call: -; clone_size: -; v_call: TRBV6-5; j_call: TRBJ2-4; cdr3_nt: TGTGCCAGCAGTTCCGGACCTCGGAAGTACTTC; cdr3_aa: CASSSGPRKYF
d_call: -; clone_size: -; v_call: TRBV5-6; j_call: TRBJ2-5; cdr3_nt: TGTGCCAGCAGCTTGTATCAGTCAGAGACCCAGTACTTC; cdr3_aa: CASSLYQSETQYF
d_call: TRBD1; clone_size: -; v_call: TRBV25-1; j_call: TRBJ2-3; cdr3_nt: TGTGCCAGCAGTGAACTCCCCCGGACAGGGACGAGGGCAGATACGCAGTATTTT; cdr3_aa: CASSELPRTGTRADTQYF
d_call: -; clone_size: -; v_call: TRBV7-2; j_call: TRBJ2-5; cdr3_nt: TGTGCCAGCAGCTTAGCAGGGGGACTCGGAGGAACCCAGTACTTC; cdr3_aa: CASSLAGGLGGTQYF
d_call: TRBD2; clone_size: -; v_call: TRBV10-2; j_call: TRBJ2-1; cdr3_nt: TGCGCCAGCAGGGGCCCGGTGCGGGAGGACTCCTACAATGAGCAGTTCTTC; cdr3_aa: CASRGPVREDSYNEQFF
d_call: -; clone_size: -; v_call: TRBV28; j_call: TRBJ2-7; cdr3_nt: TGTGCCAGCAGTTTGGCTTTTTACGAGCAGTACTTC; cdr3_aa: CASSLAFYEQYF
d_call: -; clone_size: -; v_call: TRBV28; j_call: TRBJ2-7; cdr3_nt: TGTGCCAGCAGTACCGGAGGGGACAGCTCCTACGAGCAGTACTTC; cdr3_aa: CASSTGGDSSYEQYF